This T cell receptor (beta chain) is drawn from a study of cytomegalovirus exposure and HLA in healthy donors. Generated by immunoSEQ multiplex PCR, the TCRdb table keeps only in-frame clones and is missing some. The sample carries roughly 140,000 clones, roughly 91% recorded once. The donors were in the 120-subject validation cohort; that cohort was separate from the approximately 700-subject first cohort. This clone appeared a few times. The sequenced material came from PBMCs. The receptor comes from a woman younger than 30 in good health and CMV-seropositive.

CDR3: CASSETPLPYEQYF. In DNA, the CDR3 is TGTGCCAGCAGTGAGACTCCGCTTCCCTACGAGCAGTACTTC. This sequence joins TRBV6-1 and TRBJ2-7; D call uncertain. V gave up 3 bases and J gave up 2 bases, with 11 bases separating them. The germline V gene encodes CDR1 MNHNS and CDR2 SASEGT. CDR3 length equals 14 residues.